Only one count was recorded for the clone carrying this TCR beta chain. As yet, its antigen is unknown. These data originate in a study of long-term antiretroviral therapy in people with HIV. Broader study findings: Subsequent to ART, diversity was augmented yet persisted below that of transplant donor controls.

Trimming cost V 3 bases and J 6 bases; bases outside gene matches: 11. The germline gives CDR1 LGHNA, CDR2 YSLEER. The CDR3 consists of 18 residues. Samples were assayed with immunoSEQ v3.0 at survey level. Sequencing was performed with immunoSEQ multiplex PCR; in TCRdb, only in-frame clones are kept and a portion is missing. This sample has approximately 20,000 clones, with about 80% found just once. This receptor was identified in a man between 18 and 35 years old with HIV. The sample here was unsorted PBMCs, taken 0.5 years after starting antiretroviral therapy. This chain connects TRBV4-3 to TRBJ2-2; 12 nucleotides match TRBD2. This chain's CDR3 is CASSQGLAGGHLPGELFF. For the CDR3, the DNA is TGCGCCAGCAGCCAGGGCCTAGCGGGAGGGCATCTTCCCGGGGAGCTGTTTTTT.